This T cell receptor (beta chain) was recorded in a study of response to subunit inactivated influenza vaccine. Study findings and constraints: Only a handful of new T cells, the authors suggested, are recruited with each seasonal influenza vaccination.

To note about this clonotype: Its antigen is still unknown.

This CDR3 has 13 amino acids. The germline V and J ends were trimmed by 10 bases and 10 bases, with 17 bases remaining between them. MiXCR was run by TCRdb on the RT-PCR reads, yielding one entry per CDR3 protein. In the table there are about 520,000 distinct CDR3 sequences, over 25% of which are singletons. The gene calls are TRBV12-3 or TRBV12-4 and TRBJ1-6, with D perhaps matching TRBD1 (6 bases). Sequenced material: CD4+ T cells sorted from PBMCs, taken 5 days after vaccination. The TCR was taken from a middle-aged man who received an inactivated influenza vaccine. The CDR3 loop reads CATKPGVRSPLHF. For the CDR3, the DNA is TGTGCCACAAAACCAGGGGTGAGGTCACCCCTCCACTTT.